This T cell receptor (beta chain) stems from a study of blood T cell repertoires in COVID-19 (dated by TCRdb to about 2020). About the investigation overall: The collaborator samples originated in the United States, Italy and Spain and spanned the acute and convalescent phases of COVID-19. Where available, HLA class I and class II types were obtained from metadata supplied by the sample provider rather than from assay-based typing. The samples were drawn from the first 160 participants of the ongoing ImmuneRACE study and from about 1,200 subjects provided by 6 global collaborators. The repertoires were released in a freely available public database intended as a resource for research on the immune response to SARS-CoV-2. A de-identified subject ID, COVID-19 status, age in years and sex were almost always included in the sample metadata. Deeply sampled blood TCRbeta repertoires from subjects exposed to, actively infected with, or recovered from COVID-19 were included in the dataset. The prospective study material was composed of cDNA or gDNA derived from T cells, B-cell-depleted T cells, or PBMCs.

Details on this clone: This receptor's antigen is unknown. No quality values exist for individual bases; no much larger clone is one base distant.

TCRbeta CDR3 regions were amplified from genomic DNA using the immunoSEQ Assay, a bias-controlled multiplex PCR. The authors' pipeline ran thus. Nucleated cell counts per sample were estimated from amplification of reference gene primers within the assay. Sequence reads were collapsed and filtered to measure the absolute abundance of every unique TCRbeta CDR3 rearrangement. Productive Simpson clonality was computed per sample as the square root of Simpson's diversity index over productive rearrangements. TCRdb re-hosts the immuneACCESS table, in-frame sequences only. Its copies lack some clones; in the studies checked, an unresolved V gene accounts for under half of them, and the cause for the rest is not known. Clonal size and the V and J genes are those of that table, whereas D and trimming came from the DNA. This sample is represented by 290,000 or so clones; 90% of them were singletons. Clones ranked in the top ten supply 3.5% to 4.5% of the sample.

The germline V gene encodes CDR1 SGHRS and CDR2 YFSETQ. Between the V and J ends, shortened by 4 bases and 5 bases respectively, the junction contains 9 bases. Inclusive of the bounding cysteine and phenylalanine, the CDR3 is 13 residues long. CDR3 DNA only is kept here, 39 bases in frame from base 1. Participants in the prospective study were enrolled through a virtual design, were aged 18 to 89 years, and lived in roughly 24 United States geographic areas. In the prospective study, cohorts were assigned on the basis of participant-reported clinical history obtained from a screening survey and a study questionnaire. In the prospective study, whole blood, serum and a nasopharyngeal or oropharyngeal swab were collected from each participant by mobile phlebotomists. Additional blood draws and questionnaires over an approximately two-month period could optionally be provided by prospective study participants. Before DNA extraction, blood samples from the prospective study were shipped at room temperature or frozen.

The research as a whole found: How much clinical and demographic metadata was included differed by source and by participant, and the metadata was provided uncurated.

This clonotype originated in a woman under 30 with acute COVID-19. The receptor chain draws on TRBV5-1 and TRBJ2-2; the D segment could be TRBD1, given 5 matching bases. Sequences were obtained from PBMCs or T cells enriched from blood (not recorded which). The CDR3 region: CASSPRQTGELFF. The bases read TGCGCCAGCAGCCCCCGACAGACCGGGGAGCTGTTTTTT.